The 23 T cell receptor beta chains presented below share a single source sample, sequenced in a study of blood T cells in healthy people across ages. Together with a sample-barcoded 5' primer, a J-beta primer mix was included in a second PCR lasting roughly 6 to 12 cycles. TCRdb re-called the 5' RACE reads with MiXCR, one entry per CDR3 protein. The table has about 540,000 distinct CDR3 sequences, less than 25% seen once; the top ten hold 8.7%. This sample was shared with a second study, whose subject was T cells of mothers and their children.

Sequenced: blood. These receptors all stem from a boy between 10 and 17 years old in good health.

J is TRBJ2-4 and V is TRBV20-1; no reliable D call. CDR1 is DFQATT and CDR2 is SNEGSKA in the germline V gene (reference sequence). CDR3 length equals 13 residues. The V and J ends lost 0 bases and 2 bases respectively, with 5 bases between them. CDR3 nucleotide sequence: TGCAGTGCTAGAGACATGACCAAAAACATTCAGTACTTC. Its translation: CSARDMTKNIQYF.

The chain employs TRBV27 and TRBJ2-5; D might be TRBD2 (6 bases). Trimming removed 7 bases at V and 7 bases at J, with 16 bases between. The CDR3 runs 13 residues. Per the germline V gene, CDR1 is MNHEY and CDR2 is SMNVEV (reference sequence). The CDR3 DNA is TGTGCCAGCAAACGACGCGGGGTTGCGACCCAGTACTTC. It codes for CASKRRGVATQYF.

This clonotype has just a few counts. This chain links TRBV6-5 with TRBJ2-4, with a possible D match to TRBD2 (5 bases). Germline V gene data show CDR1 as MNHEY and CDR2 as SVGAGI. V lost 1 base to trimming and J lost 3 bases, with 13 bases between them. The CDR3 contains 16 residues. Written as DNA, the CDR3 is TGTGCCAGCAGTTACTTCAACTCCGCGGGCAAAAACATTCAGTACTTC. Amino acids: CASSYFNSAGKNIQYF.

The CDR3 sequence: CASRSGQGSLGPQHF. The CDR3 DNA reads as TGTGCCAGCAGATCGGGACAGGGCTCGTTGGGGCCCCAGCATTTT. This sequence joins TRBV2 and TRBJ1-5, with 9 bases fitting TRBD1. The V gene's germline CDR1 is SNHLY and CDR2 FYNNEI. V lost 6 bases, J lost 9 bases, and 12 bases stayed unmatched. The CDR3 has 15 amino acids. Full variable domain (rest looked up from reference TRBV2 and TRBJ1-5): EPEVTQTPSHQVTQMGQEVILRCVPISNHLYFYWYRQILGQKVEFLVSFYNNEISEKSEIFDDQFSVERPDGSNFTLKIRSTKLEDSAMYFCASRSGQGSLGPQHFGDGTRLSIL.

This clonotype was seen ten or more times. The CDR3 is CSVAGDYSGNTIYF. The DNA for the CDR3 is TGCAGCGTCGCAGGGGATTACTCTGGAAACACCATATATTTT. The rearrangement links TRBV29-1 to TRBJ1-3; D is perhaps TRBD1 (6 bases). V dropped 6 bases and J dropped 0 bases, with 12 bases sitting between them. The CDR3 length is 14 residues. Per the germline V gene, CDR1 is SQVTM and CDR2 is ANQGSEA.

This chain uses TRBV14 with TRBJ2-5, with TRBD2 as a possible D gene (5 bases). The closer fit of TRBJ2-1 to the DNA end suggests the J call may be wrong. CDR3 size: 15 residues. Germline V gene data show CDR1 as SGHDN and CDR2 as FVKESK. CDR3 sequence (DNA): TGTGCCAGCAGCTATAGCTACGGAGGACGACCTAAGCAGTTCTTC. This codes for CASSYSYGGRPKQFF.

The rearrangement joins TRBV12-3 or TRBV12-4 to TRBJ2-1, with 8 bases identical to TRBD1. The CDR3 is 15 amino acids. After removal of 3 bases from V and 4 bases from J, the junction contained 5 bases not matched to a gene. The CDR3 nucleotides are TGTGCCAGCAGTTTGGGCAGGGGGCCTTACAATGAGCAGTTCTTC. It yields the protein CASSLGRGPYNEQFF.

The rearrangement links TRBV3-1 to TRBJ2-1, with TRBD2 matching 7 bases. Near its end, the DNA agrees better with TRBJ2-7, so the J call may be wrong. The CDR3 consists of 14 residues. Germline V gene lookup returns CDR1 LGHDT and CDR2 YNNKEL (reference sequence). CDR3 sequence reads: CASSPIGGNYEQYF. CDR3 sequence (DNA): TGTGCCAGCAGCCCCATCGGGGGGAACTACGAGCAGTACTTC.

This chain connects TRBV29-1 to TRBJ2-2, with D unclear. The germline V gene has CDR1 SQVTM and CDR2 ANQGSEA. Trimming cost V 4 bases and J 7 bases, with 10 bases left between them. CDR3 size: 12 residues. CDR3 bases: TGCAGCGTTGGGCCTGAAGGCGGGGAGCTGTTTTTT. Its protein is CSVGPEGGELFF.

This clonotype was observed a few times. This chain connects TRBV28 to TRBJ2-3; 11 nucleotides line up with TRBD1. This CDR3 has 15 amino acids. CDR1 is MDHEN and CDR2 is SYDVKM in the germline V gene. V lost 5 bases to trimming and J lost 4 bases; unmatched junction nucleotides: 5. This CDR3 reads CASSVRGQGADTQYF. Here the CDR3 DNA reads TGTGCCAGCAGTGTCCGGGGACAGGGGGCAGATACGCAGTATTTT.

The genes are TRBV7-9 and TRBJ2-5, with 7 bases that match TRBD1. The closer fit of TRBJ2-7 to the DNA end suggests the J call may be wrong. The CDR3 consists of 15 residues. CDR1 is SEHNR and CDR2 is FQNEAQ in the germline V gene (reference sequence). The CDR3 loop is CASSLDWGQSYEQYF. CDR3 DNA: TGTGCCAGCAGCTTAGATTGGGGACAGTCCTACGAGCAGTACTTC.

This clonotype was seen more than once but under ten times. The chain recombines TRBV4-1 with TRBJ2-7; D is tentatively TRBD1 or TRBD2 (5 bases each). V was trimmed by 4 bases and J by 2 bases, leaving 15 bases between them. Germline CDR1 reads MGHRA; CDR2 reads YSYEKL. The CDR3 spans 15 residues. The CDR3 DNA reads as TGCGCCAGCAGCCCCCGGGACCGAAGGGCCTACGAGCAGTACTTC. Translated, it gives CASSPRDRRAYEQYF.

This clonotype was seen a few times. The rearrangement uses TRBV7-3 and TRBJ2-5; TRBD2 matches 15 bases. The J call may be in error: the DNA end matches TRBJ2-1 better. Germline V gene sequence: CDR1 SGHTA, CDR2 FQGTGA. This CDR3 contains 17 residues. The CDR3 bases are TGTGCCAGCAGCTCGAATCCGGGACTAGCGGGAGGCGGTGAGCAGTTCTTC. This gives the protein CASSSNPGLAGGGEQFF.

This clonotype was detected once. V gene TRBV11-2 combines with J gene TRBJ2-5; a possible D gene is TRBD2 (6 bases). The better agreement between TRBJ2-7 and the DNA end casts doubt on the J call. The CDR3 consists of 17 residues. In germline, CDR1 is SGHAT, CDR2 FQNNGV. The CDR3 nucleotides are TGTGCCAGCAGCTTAGTCCCCCTTTTCGGGAGCTCCTACGAGCAGTACTTC. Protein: CASSLVPLFGSSYEQYF.

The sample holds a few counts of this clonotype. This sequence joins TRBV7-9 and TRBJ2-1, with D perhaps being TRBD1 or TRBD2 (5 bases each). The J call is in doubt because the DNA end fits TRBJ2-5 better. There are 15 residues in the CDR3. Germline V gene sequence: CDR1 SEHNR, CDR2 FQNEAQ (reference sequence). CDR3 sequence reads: CASSSSLGVRETQYF. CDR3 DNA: TGTGCCAGCAGCTCTTCATTGGGGGTCAGGGAGACCCAGTACTTC.

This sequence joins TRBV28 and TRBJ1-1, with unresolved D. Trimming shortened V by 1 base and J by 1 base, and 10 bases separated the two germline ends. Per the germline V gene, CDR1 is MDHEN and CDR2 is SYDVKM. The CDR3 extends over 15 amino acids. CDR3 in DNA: TGTGCCAGCAGTTTATTTCGGGGAAAGAACACTGAAGCTTTCTTT. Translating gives CASSLFRGKNTEAFF. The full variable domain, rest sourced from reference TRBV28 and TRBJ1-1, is DVKVTQSSRYLVKRTGEKVFLECVQDMDHENMFWYRQDPGLGLRLIYFSYDVKMKEKGDIPEGYSVSREKKERFSLILESASTNQTSMYLCASSLFRGKNTEAFFGQGTRLTVV.

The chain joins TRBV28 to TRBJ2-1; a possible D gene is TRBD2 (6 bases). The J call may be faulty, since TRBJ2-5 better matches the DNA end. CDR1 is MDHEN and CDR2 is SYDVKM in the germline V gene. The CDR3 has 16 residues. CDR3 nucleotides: TGTGCCAGCAGTTTAAGGCTGGTGGGACTGCAAGAGACCCAGTACTTC. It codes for CASSLRLVGLQETQYF.

The CDR3 region has the DNA TGTGCCAGCAGTTTGGGGGCTAGCGGGCAGACCCAGTACTTC. Its protein is CASSLGASGQTQYF. V is TRBV12-3 or TRBV12-4 and J is TRBJ2-5; 8 nucleotides agree with TRBD2. V gave up 3 bases and J gave up 6 bases; unmatched junction bases: 6. This CDR3 has 14 amino acids.

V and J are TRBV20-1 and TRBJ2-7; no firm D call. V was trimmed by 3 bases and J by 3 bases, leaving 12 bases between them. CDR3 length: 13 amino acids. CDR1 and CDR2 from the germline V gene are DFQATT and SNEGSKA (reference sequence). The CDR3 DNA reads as TGCAGTGCTAGCCGGCAGACCCTCTACGAGCAGTACTTC. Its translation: CSASRQTLYEQYF.

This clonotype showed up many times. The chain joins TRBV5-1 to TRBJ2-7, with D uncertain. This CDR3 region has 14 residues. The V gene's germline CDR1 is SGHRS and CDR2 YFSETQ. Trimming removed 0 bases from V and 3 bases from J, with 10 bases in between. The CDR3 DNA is TGCGCCAGCAGCTTGGCCTCGGATCACTACGAGCAGTACTTC. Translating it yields CASSLASDHYEQYF.

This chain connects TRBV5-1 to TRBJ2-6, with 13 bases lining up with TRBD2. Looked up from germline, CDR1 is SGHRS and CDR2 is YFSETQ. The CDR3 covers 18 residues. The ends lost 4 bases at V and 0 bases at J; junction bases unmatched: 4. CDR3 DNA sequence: TGCGCCAGCAGCCTGGGGACTAGCGGGGACTCTGGGGCCAACGTCCTGACTTTC. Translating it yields CASSLGTSGDSGANVLTF.

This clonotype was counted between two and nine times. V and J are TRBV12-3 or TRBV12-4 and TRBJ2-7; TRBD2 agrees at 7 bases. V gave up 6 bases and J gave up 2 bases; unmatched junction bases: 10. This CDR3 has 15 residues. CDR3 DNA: TGTGCCAGCAGACCTAGCGGATCCTCGCCCTACGAGCAGTACTTC. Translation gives CASRPSGSSPYEQYF.

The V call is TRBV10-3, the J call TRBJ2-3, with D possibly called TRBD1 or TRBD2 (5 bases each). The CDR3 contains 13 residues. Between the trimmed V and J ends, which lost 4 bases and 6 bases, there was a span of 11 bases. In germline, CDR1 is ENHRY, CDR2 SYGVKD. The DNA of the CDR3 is TGTGCCATCAGTGGGGGACCTTTTGATACGCAGTATTTT. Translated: CAISGGPFDTQYF.